This passage covers 7 T cell receptor beta chains from one sample sequenced in a study of response to subunit inactivated influenza vaccine. TCRdb reanalysed the RT-PCR reads using MiXCR and keeps one entry per CDR3 protein. The sample lists hundreds of thousands of distinct CDR3 sequences, about a fifth seen once, with 9.5% to 13% in the top ten. Sample: PBMCs from blood, taken approximately 5 days after vaccination. Receptors were obtained from a man aged 45-60 years who received an inactivated influenza vaccine.

This clonotype has just a few counts. The chain's CDR3 is CSAREGLGNTGELFF. Here the CDR3 DNA reads TGCAGTGCTAGAGAGGGACTAGGAAACACCGGGGAGCTGTTTTTT. The V and J genes are TRBV20-1 and TRBJ2-2; 8 bases map to TRBD2. CDR1 DFQATT and CDR2 SNEGSKA come from the germline V gene (reference sequence). CDR3 length: 15 amino acids. V was pared by 0 bases and J by 2 bases, with 2 bases of the junction left unmatched.

Ten or more counts support this clonotype. This rearrangement joins TRBV5-1 to TRBJ2-2; D unclear. The length of the CDR3 is 15 residues. Germline CDR1 and CDR2: SGHRS and YFSETQ. V lost 0 bases, J lost 2 bases, and 8 bases lay in between. DNA for the CDR3: TGCGCCAGCAGCTTGGCCGCCAGAAACACCGGGGAGCTGTTTTTT. It codes for CASSLAARNTGELFF.

Many counts were recorded for this clonotype. The genes are TRBV20-1 and TRBJ1-5; D is uncertain. The V gene's germline CDR1 is DFQATT and CDR2 SNEGSKA (reference sequence). This CDR3 is built from 11 residues. Trimming took off 3 bases at V and 7 bases at J, with 7 bases between the two ends. The DNA for the CDR3 is TGCAGTGCTAGGGTCGGACAGCCCCAGCATTTT. Translated: CSARVGQPQHF.

J is TRBJ2-1 and V is TRBV20-1, with a possible D match to TRBD2 (6 bases). Between the trimmed V and J ends, which lost 0 bases and 5 bases, there was a span of 14 bases. This CDR3 region has 15 residues. The germline V gene encodes CDR1 DFQATT and CDR2 SNEGSKA (reference sequence). Here the CDR3 DNA reads TGCAGTGCTAGAGAGGGGAGGCCACGTGACAATGAGCAGTTCTTC. Its translation: CSAREGRPRDNEQFF.

V gene TRBV7-2 combines with J gene TRBJ2-4; TRBD1 matches 7 bases. Looked up from germline, CDR1 is SGHTA and CDR2 is FQGNSA. V gave up 6 bases and J gave up 4 bases; unmatched junction bases: 9. There are 15 residues in the CDR3. CDR3 region: CASRQVLGQKNIQYF. CDR3 in DNA: TGTGCCAGCAGACAAGTTTTGGGACAGAAAAACATTCAGTACTTC.

The CDR3 region is CASSEYGSATEAFF. The CDR3, as DNA: TGTGCCAGCAGTGAATACGGGTCAGCCACTGAAGCTTTCTTT. The chain employs TRBV25-1 and TRBJ1-1; D unclear. The ends were cut back, 0 bases at V and 4 bases at J, with 9 bases in the middle. CDR1 and CDR2 from the germline V gene are MGHDK and SYGVNS. CDR3 size: 14 residues. Together with reference TRBV25-1 and TRBJ1-1, the CDR3 gives the full variable domain: EADIYQTPRYLVIGTGKKITLECSQTMGHDKMYWYQQDPGMELHLIHYSYGVNSTEKGDLSSESTVSRIRTEHFPLTLESARPSHTSQYLCASSEYGSATEAFFGQGTRLTVV.

This sequence joins TRBV29-1 and TRBJ1-3; TRBD1 might be the D (5 bases). CDR3 size: 13 residues. The germline CDR1 and CDR2 sequences are SQVTM and ANQGSEA. V lost 5 bases and J lost 0, with 8 bases in between. The DNA for the CDR3 is TGCAGCGTTTCCGGGACCTCTGGAAACACCATATATTTT. It specifies CSVSGTSGNTIYF.